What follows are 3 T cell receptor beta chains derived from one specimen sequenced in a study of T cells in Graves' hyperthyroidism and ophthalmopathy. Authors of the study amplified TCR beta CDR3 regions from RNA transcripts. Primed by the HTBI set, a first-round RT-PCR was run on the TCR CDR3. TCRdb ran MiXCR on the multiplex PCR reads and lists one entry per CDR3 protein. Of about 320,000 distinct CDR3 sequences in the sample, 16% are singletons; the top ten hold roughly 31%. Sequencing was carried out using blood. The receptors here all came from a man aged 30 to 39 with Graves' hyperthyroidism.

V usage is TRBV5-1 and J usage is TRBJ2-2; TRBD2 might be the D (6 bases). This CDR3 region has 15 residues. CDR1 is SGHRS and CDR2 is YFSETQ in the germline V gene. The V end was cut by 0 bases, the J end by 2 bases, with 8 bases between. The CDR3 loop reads CASSLDSGNTGELFF. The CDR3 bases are TGCGCCAGCAGCTTGGATAGCGGAAACACCGGGGAGCTGTTTTTT.

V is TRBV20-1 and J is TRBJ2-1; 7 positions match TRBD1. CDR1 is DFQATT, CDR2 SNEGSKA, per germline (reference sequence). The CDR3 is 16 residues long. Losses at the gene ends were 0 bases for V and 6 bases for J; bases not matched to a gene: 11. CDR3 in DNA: TGCAGTGCTAGAGATCGGGGACAGCCGATGGGCAATGAGCAGTTCTTC. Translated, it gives CSARDRGQPMGNEQFF.

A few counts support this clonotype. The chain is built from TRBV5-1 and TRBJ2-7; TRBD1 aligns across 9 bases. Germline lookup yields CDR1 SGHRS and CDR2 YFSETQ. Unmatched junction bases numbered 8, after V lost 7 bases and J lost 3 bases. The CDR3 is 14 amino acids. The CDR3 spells CASEVGQGVYEQYF. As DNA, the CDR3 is TGCGCCAGCGAGGTGGGACAGGGTGTCTACGAGCAGTACTTC.